This T cell receptor beta chain was documented in a study of regulatory T cells in long-lasting Graves disease. Time point in this sample: newly diagnosed GD, antithyroid drugs for less than 3 months. There was RNA extracted from PBMCs, and the TCR library was made from it. Both iRepertoire HTBI primers and Arm-PCR of CDR3 regions were used to build the TCR beta libraries. TCRdb processed the multiplex PCR reads anew with MiXCR; each CDR3 protein has one entry. The data contain 400,000 to 500,000 distinct CDR3 sequences, 12% to 15% of them seen just once; the ten biggest clones take up more than 15%. General study points: Among samples with persistent disease, TRBV28, TRBJ1-2 and TRBJ2-5 were favored. For persistent Graves' patients, TCR diversity was lower than for newly diagnosed ones. Sharing of public clonotypes was greater in persistent patients (about 3,000) than in new patients (roughly 1,000).

Trimming cost V 4 bases and J 3 bases; bases outside gene matches: 3. Germline V CDR1 and CDR2: SGHRS, YFSETQ. This CDR3 is built from 14 residues. This clonotype was seen at least ten times. Its antigen remains unknown. This sample was shared with a second study, whose subject was T cells in Graves' hyperthyroidism and ophthalmopathy.

The chain links TRBV5-1 to TRBJ2-7; TRBD2 matches at 11 bases. The sequencing used peripheral blood mononuclear cells (PBMCs), collected at new diagnosis, from a patient treated with antithyroid drugs. The sequence was obtained from a woman between 50 and 59 years old with Graves disease. CDR3 coding DNA: TGCGCCAGCAGCAGCGGGACTAGCGGCTACGAGCAGTACTTC. It specifies CASSSGTSGYEQYF.